These T cell receptor beta chains were read from a single sample in a study of OX40 agonist ivuxolimab in advanced cancers. The data were produced by immunoSEQ multiplex PCR, yet TCRdb's version contains in-frame clones alone and is incomplete. The table lists around 67,000 clones, around 84% of them singletons. The specimen comprised CD4+ or CD8+ T cells sorted from blood, sampled in a trial of the OX40 agonist ivuxolimab. These receptors came from an adult with an advanced solid tumor such as melanoma, head and neck, liver or kidney cancer. CDR3s include the opening cysteine and the closing phenylalanine or tryptophan.

V gene: TRBV28; CDR3 protein: CASSPSGPNYGYTF
V gene: TRBV27; CDR3 protein: CASSLRSGSPETQYF
V gene: TRBV7-8; CDR3 protein: CASSPRRTGVSNTGELFF
V gene: TRBV6-5; CDR3 protein: CASSAQASGSYGYTF
V gene: TRBV5-4; CDR3 protein: CASSFQRAPSTDTQYF
V gene: TRBV6-5; CDR3 protein: CASSLGTTDTQYF
V gene: TRBV19; CDR3 protein: CASRHMDQETQYF
V gene: TRBV28; CDR3 protein: CASSPDSRKQYF
V gene: TRBV27; CDR3 protein: CASSLKGGRETQYF
V gene: TRBV29-1; CDR3 protein: CSVVGTDEKLFF
V gene: TRBV7-2; CDR3 protein: CASSLALETQYF
V gene: TRBV15; CDR3 protein: CATSRDPKTGELFF
V gene: TRBV5-1; CDR3 protein: CASSLASGLYQETQYF
V gene: TRBV18; CDR3 protein: CASSAGTGGGQPQHF
V gene: TRBV7-2; CDR3 protein: CASSLVGAGGTGELFF
V gene: TRBV2; CDR3 protein: CASRGQRVNTEAFF
V gene: TRBV7-9; CDR3 protein: CASSYSPGGEDTQYF
V gene: TRBV5-6; CDR3 protein: CASSLKVNRQYF
V gene: TRBV7-2; CDR3 protein: CASSLRTGSYEQYF
V gene: TRBV2; CDR3 protein: CASSGLAGANVLTF
V gene: TRBV6-1; CDR3 protein: CASSERFGVGVHLFF
V gene: TRBV30; CDR3 protein: CAWSRGLILEQYF
V gene: TRBV27; CDR3 protein: CASSLLSPGTAYEQYF
V gene: TRBV21-1; CDR3 protein: CASSKWPSGLGETQYF
V gene: TRBV2; CDR3 protein: CASRDRVNTGELFF
V gene: TRBV6-1; CDR3 protein: CASSATQGSRGYTF
V gene: TRBV10-3; CDR3 protein: CAISVMGGANEKLFF
V gene: TRBV28; CDR3 protein: CASRAGGVVPEAFF
V gene: TRBV21-1; CDR3 protein: CASSNCAGGDEQFF
V gene: TRBV19; CDR3 protein: CASSPQPQETQYF
V gene: TRBV30; CDR3 protein: CAWSYYGTSEPYEQYF
V gene: TRBV28; CDR3 protein: CASDSGLALYGYTF
V gene: TRBV28; CDR3 protein: CTTGRTSEREQFF
V gene: TRBV30; CDR3 protein: CAWDRDSLYGYTF
V gene: TRBV28; CDR3 protein: CASSLLGNSYNEQFF
V gene: TRBV2; CDR3 protein: CASSVTGNNQPQHF
V gene: TRBV4-2; CDR3 protein: CASSQTGGWEDTEAFF
V gene: TRBV7-3; CDR3 protein: CASSSILTVYSEAFF
V gene: TRBV2; CDR3 protein: CASSGSEDTQYF
V gene: TRBV23-1; CDR3 protein: CASSRFGGSNQPQHF
V gene: TRBV11-2; CDR3 protein: CASSLGTWGEQFF
V gene: TRBV5-1; CDR3 protein: CASNLDAGTGELFF
V gene: TRBV19; CDR3 protein: CASRSLGGGQPQHF